This is a list of T cell receptor beta chains from one sample in a study of blood T cell repertoires in COVID-19. Generated by immunoSEQ multiplex PCR, the TCRdb table keeps only in-frame clones and is missing some. This sample has a few hundred thousand clones, with over 80% found just once. Source material: peripheral blood. The receptors here all came from a woman aged 45-65 years with active or convalescent COVID-19. Both conserved end residues are part of each CDR3. Fields, in order: D gene, J gene, V gene, CDR3 protein. D genes are given only for firm matches.

NA | TRBJ1-5 | TRBV2 | CASSESQPQHF
NA | TRBJ2-7 | TRBV27 | CASSLTGGAYEQYF
NA | TRBJ1-2 | TRBV6-2/TRBV6-3 | CASSSPRENYGYTF
NA | TRBJ1-3 | TRBV28 | CAILQTGSGNTIYF
NA | TRBJ2-1 | TRBV2 | CASSGSTGKWDNEQFF
NA | TRBJ2-3 | TRBV3-1/TRBV3-2 | CASSPLGPDTQYF
TRBD2 | TRBJ2-2 | TRBV4-2 | CASSLLAGEGTGELFF
TRBD1 | TRBJ1-1 | TRBV19 | CASSSSPATGGVVNTEAFF
TRBD1 | TRBJ2-1 | TRBV5-1 | CASSYWTGEHNEQFF
NA | TRBJ1-6 | TRBV5-6 | CASSFRFSTGNSPLHF
NA | TRBJ1-2 | TRBV19 | CASSIASRNYGYTF
NA | TRBJ1-4 | TRBV7-9 | CASSLSGTENEKLFF
NA | TRBJ1-3 | TRBV10-3 | CAIGDQGGAREGNTIYF
TRBD2 | TRBJ2-7 | TRBV28 | CASSITSVYEQYF
TRBD2 | TRBJ2-1 | TRBV24-1 | CATSEVAGGPHNEQFF
TRBD1 | TRBJ1-1 | TRBV7-8 | CASRLGFARGTEAFF
TRBD1 | TRBJ2-7 | TRBV2 | CASSVDRGAYEQYF
NA | TRBJ2-5 | TRBV5-1 | CASSLAGGFETQYF
NA | TRBJ1-6 | TRBV19 | CASSEEHNSPLHF
NA | TRBJ1-1 | TRBV7-2 | CASSLILWGQSNTEAFF
NA | TRBJ2-7 | TRBV19 | CASSRRGSYEQYF
NA | TRBJ2-5 | TRBV10-3 | CAISELGAETQYF
NA | TRBJ1-1 | TRBV28 | CASSLRHTEAFF
NA | TRBJ2-6 | TRBV6-4 | CASSDSGASGANVLTF
TRBD2 | TRBJ2-5 | TRBV7-3 | CASSSLAGAETQYF
NA | TRBJ1-5 | TRBV28 | CASSPTGLGNQPQHF
NA | TRBJ1-3 | TRBV10-3 | CAIRGPGRSSGNTIYF
TRBD1 | TRBJ2-7 | TRBV11-2 | CASSLGGTGTYF
TRBD1 | TRBJ2-5 | TRBV28 | CASSKTGGAETQYF
NA | TRBJ1-2 | TRBV5-1 | CASSLFDRRTRDGYTF
NA | TRBJ2-1 | TRBV3-1/TRBV3-2 | CASSPGMAATYNEQFF
TRBD1 | TRBJ2-3 | TRBV24-1 | CATSDPGTGGTDTQYF
NA | TRBJ2-2 | TRBV7-9 | CASSLGRTSAGELFF
NA | TRBJ1-3 | TRBV28 | CASTPRGVPGNTIYF
TRBD1 | TRBJ2-5 | TRBV29-1 | CSGNLQGADPKRTQYF
TRBD1 | TRBJ2-5 | TRBV7-2 | CASSPWGQRETQYF
TRBD1 | TRBJ1-4 | TRBV28 | CASSRLGQGEEKLFF
NA | TRBJ1-4 | TRBV15 | CATSRQELEKLFF
NA | TRBJ2-3 | TRBV5-1 | CASSLTRGRTDTQYF
NA | TRBJ1-3 | TRBV19 | CASSIRAELTAGNTIYF
NA | TRBJ2-2 | TRBV7-7 | CASSLYGVGLVGELFF
TRBD1 | TRBJ2-7 | TRBV5-6 | CASSADPGQRSYEQYF
NA | TRBJ2-2 | TRBV6-5 | CASMALVNTGELFF
NA | TRBJ1-5 | TRBV5-8 | CASSLVLRGAVHQPQHF
NA | TRBJ1-1 | TRBV12-3/TRBV12-4 | CASSLSSGAAFF
NA | TRBJ1-5 | TRBV19 | CASSILTEASYSNQPQHF
NA | TRBJ1-2 | TRBV11-2 | CASSLAGNGYTF
TRBD2 | TRBJ2-6 | TRBV11-2 | CASSQAGGPNVLTF
NA | TRBJ1-5 | TRBV30 | CAHGVGGGQPQHF
TRBD1 | TRBJ1-2 | TRBV28 | CASSLTGKKNYGYTF
NA | TRBJ1-2 | TRBV30 | CAWSVGGTSGYTF